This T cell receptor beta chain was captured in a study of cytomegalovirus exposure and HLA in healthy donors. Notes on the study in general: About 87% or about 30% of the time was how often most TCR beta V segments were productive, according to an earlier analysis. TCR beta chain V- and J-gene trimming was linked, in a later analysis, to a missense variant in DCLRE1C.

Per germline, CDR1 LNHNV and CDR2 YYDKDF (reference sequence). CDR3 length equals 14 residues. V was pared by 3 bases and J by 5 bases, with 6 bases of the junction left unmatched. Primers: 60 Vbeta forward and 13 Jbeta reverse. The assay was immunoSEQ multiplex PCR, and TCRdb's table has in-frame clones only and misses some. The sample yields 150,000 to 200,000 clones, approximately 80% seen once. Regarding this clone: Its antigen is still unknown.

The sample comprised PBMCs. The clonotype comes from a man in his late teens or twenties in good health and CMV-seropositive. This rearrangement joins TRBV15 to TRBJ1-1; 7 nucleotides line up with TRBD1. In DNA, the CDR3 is TGTGCCACCAGCAGGAAAACAGGGGATACTGAAGCTTTCTTT. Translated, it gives CATSRKTGDTEAFF. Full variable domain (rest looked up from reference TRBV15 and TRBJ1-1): DAMVIQNPRYQVTQFGKPVTLSCSQTLNHNVMYWYQQKSSQAPKLLFHYYDKDFNNEADTPDNFQSRRPNTSFCFLDIRSPGLGDTAMYLCATSRKTGDTEAFFGQGTRLTVV.